The source of this T cell receptor beta chain is a study of OX40 agonist ivuxolimab in advanced cancers. Patients who had autoimmune disease history or got systemic immunosuppression were left out. Trimming took off 4 bases at V and 1 base at J, with 7 bases between the two ends. The CDR3 length is 13 residues. Germline V gene data show CDR1 as MNHNY and CDR2 as SVGAGI (reference sequence). TCRdb keeps only in-frame clones here, not all; method: immunoSEQ multiplex PCR. Of some 10,000 clones listed, about 66% are singletons. This chain links TRBV6-6 with TRBJ1-1; weak D call: TRBD1 (5 bases). This TCR was sampled from an adult with an advanced solid tumor such as melanoma, head and neck, liver or kidney cancer. The source was CD4+ or CD8+ T cells sorted from blood, collected in a trial of the OX40 agonist ivuxolimab. CDR3 loop: CASSWDENTEAFF. DNA for the CDR3: TGTGCCAGCAGTTGGGACGAGAACACTGAAGCTTTCTTT.